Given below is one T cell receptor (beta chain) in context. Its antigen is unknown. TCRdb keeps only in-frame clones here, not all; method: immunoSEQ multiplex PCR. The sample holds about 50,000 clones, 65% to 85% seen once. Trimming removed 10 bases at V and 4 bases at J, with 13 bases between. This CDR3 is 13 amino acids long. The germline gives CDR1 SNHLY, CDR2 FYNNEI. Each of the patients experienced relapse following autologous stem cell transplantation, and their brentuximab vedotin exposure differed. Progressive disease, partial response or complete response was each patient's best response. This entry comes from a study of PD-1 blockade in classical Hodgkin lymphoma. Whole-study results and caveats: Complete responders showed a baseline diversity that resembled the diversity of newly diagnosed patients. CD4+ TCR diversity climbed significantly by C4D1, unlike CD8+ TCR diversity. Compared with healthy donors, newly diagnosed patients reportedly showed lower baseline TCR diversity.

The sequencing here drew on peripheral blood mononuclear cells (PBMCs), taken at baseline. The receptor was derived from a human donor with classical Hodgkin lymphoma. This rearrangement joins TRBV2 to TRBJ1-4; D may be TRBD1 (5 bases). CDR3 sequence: CATSSGGNEKLFF. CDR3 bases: TGTGCCACGTCTTCTGGGGGTAATGAAAAACTGTTTTTT.